The 25 T cell receptor beta chains listed next were all sequenced from one sample in a study of T cell clonotyping in hematopoietic cell transplantation. TCRdb keeps only in-frame clones here, not all; method: immunoSEQ multiplex PCR. The profile shows roughly 40,000 clones, around 94% of them singletons. Sequencing was carried out using peripheral blood mononuclear cells. The receptors here all came from a woman in her fifties or sixties in good health. Some clones in this sample may be carry-over from other donors' samples.

The gene calls are TRBV11-3 and TRBJ2-3; possible D gene TRBD2, 7 bases. Trimming stripped 5 bases from V and 2 bases from J, with 11 bases between. The CDR3 length is 14 residues. CDR1 and CDR2 from the germline V gene are SGHNT and YENEEA. CDR3 sequence (DNA): TGTGCCAGCAGCCCGGGGGGCCCCACAGATACGCAGTATTTT. Protein: CASSPGGPTDTQYF.

The chain joins TRBV6-1 to TRBJ2-5; D unresolved. Germline-derived CDR1 and CDR2 are MNHNS and SASEGT. Trimming shortened V by 4 bases and J by 1 base, and 7 bases separated the two germline ends. There are 13 residues in the CDR3. This CDR3 reads CASSVNTQETQYF. Here the CDR3 DNA reads TGTGCCAGCAGTGTCAACACCCAAGAGACCCAGTACTTC.

The CDR3 coding sequence is TGTGCCAGCAGTACCACCGGGGGGCAGTTTGGAGATACGCAGTATTTT. As protein: CASSTTGGQFGDTQYF. This rearrangement joins TRBV6-6 to TRBJ2-3, with a tentative D call TRBD2 (7 bases). V lost 5 bases, J lost 5 bases, and 20 bases lay in between. The CDR3 has 16 amino acids. CDR1 is MNHNY, CDR2 SVGAGI, per germline (reference sequence).

This clone was seen once. V usage is TRBV10-3 and J usage is TRBJ2-5, with TRBD1 as a possible D gene (6 bases). V was trimmed by 3 bases and J by 5 bases, leaving 10 bases between them. Germline V gene lookup returns CDR1 ENHRY and CDR2 SYGVKD. This CDR3 spans 13 amino acids. CDR3 in amino acids: CAISEQRGETQYF. The CDR3 region has the DNA TGTGCCATCAGTGAACAGAGGGGGGAGACCCAGTACTTC.

The gene calls are TRBV4-2 and TRBJ2-7; 10 nucleotides align to TRBD2. The CDR3 sequence is 16 residues long. Germline V lookup: CDR1 LGHNA, CDR2 YNFKEQ. The J segment lost 1 base and the V segment lost 1 base, leaving 4 bases of the junction unmatched. As DNA, the CDR3 is TGTGCCAGCAGCCAAGCCCTAGCGGGGGTATCCTACGAGCAGTACTTC. It is translated as CASSQALAGVSYEQYF.

This chain links TRBV18 with TRBJ1-2; TRBD1 matches 10 bases. The CDR3 has 13 residues. The trim removed 4 bases at V and 6 bases at J, leaving 2 bases unmatched. CDR1 KGHSH and CDR2 LQKENI come from the germline V gene. The CDR3 nucleotides are TGTGCCAGCTCACGACAGGGGGCAGATGGCTACACCTTC. Protein product: CASSRQGADGYTF.

The CDR3 DNA reads as TGTGCCAGCAGCGCAGGAGTTGACGAGGTCGGCTATGGCTACACCTTC. It translates to CASSAGVDEVGYGYTF. V is TRBV9 and J is TRBJ1-2; D not resolved. CDR3 size: 16 residues. The germline CDR1 and CDR2 sequences are SGDLS and YYNGEE. The V gene lost 3 bases and the J gene lost 4 bases, with 19 bases spanning the gap. The complete variable domain, with remaining parts taken from reference TRBV9 and TRBJ1-2, reads DSGVTQTPKHLITATGQRVTLRCSPRSGDLSVYWYQQSLDQGLQFLIQYYNGEERAKGNILERFSAQQFPDLHSELNLSSLELGDSALYFCASSAGVDEVGYGYTFGSGTRLTVV.

This clone was counted a few times. The chain joins TRBV7-3 to TRBJ2-1; D uncertain. Trimming shortened V by 2 bases and J by 5 bases, and 13 bases separated the two germline ends. Germline CDR1 is SGHTA and CDR2 is FQGTGA. This CDR3 region has 15 residues. This CDR3 is CASSLDVYTNNEQFF. DNA of the CDR3: TGTGCCAGCAGCTTAGATGTTTACACCAACAATGAGCAGTTCTTC. The whole variable domain, filled in from reference TRBV7-3 and TRBJ2-1, reads GAGVSQTPSNKVTEKGKYVELRCDPISGHTALYWYRQSLGQGPEFLIYFQGTGAADDSGLPNDRFFAVRPEGSVSTLKIQRTERGDSAVYLCASSLDVYTNNEQFFGPGTRLTVL.

The rearrangement uses TRBV15 and TRBJ2-3; TRBD1 might be the D (5 bases). The CDR3 is made up of 16 amino acids. The germline CDR1 and CDR2 sequences are LNHNV and YYDKDF (reference sequence). Trimming removed 3 bases from V and 6 bases from J, with 19 bases in between. The CDR3 here is CATSREVAGLGDTQYF. The DNA for the CDR3 is TGTGCCACCAGCAGGGAAGTGGCAGGGTTGGGGGATACGCAGTATTTT.

This clone was seen once. The chain employs TRBV9 and TRBJ1-4; TRBD1 aligns across 7 bases. Trimming at V came to 4 bases and at J to 5 bases, leaving 5 bases not matched to a gene. The V gene's germline CDR1 is SGDLS and CDR2 YYNGEE. This CDR3 comprises 14 residues. The CDR3 region is CASSPWDSNEKLFF. In DNA form, the CDR3 reads TGTGCCAGCAGCCCTTGGGACAGCAATGAAAAACTGTTTTTT. The complete variable domain, with remaining parts taken from reference TRBV9 and TRBJ1-4, reads DSGVTQTPKHLITATGQRVTLRCSPRSGDLSVYWYQQSLDQGLQFLIQYYNGEERAKGNILERFSAQQFPDLHSELNLSSLELGDSALYFCASSPWDSNEKLFFGSGTQLSVL.

V and J are TRBV7-2 and TRBJ1-3, with 8 positions matching TRBD1. Per the germline V gene, CDR1 is SGHTA and CDR2 is FQGNSA. After removal of 1 base from V and 0 bases from J, the junction contained 5 bases not matched to a gene. The CDR3 length is 17 residues. In nucleotides, the CDR3 is TGTGCCAGCAGCTTAGGACCTACAGGGGGCTCTGGAAACACCATATATTTT. Amino acid sequence: CASSLGPTGGSGNTIYF.

V and J are TRBV7-8 and TRBJ1-5; D is unresolved. The germline V and J ends were trimmed by 6 bases and 1 base, with 16 bases remaining between them. The CDR3 runs 16 residues. CDR1 is SGHVS, CDR2 FQNEAQ, per germline. CDR3 loop: CASSSGPGVSNQPQHF. The CDR3 coding sequence is TGTGCCAGCAGTTCGGGCCCCGGGGTGAGCAATCAGCCCCAGCATTTT. Full variable domain (missing parts from reference TRBV7-8 and TRBJ1-5): GAGVSQSPRYKVAKRGQDVALRCDPISGHVSLFWYQQALGQGPEFLTYFQNEAQLDKSGLPSDRFFAERPEGSVSTLKIQRTQQEDSAVYLCASSSGPGVSNQPQHFGDGTRLSIL.

V is TRBV9 and J is TRBJ2-5; TRBD2 agrees at 10 bases. Trimming cost V 0 bases and J 6 bases; bases outside gene matches: 8. Looked up from germline, CDR1 is SGDLS and CDR2 is YYNGEE. The CDR3 is 16 residues long. The CDR3 DNA reads as TGTGCCAGCAGCGTAGGAAGCGGGGGGGCCACGAAGACCCAGTACTTC. As protein: CASSVGSGGATKTQYF.

This sequence joins TRBV7-3 and TRBJ1-2, with a possible D match to TRBD1 (5 bases). The germline gives CDR1 SGHTA, CDR2 FQGTGA. Trimming removed 0 bases at V and 6 bases at J, with 8 bases between. This CDR3 is built from 13 residues. The CDR3 sequence: CASSLTGGDGYTF. CDR3 bases: TGTGCCAGCAGCTTAACAGGAGGGGATGGCTACACCTTC. The entire variable domain, with the rest obtained from reference TRBV7-3 and TRBJ1-2, is as follows: GAGVSQTPSNKVTEKGKYVELRCDPISGHTALYWYRQSLGQGPEFLIYFQGTGAADDSGLPNDRFFAVRPEGSVSTLKIQRTERGDSAVYLCASSLTGGDGYTFGSGTRLTVV.

This clone was detected once. V is TRBV10-3 and J is TRBJ2-1, with TRBD1 matching over 9 bases. This CDR3 has 13 residues. V was clipped by 9 bases and J by 8 bases; unmatched bases: 8. The germline V gene has CDR1 ENHRY and CDR2 SYGVKD. The CDR3 spells CAIGTGGTDEQFF. CDR3 DNA: TGTGCCATTGGAACAGGGGGCACGGATGAGCAGTTCTTC.

The chain links TRBV10-2 to TRBJ2-5, with 7 bases matching TRBD1. After removal of 6 bases from V and 2 bases from J, the junction contained 9 bases not matched to a gene. The CDR3 has 15 amino acids. Germline V gene lookup returns CDR1 WSHSY and CDR2 SAAADI. This CDR3 reads CASSLSRGRQETQYF. In DNA form, the CDR3 reads TGCGCCAGCAGCCTGAGTAGGGGGCGACAAGAGACCCAGTACTTC.

The chain links TRBV19 to TRBJ2-3, with D tentatively TRBD2 (5 bases). Trimming stripped 6 bases from V and 0 bases from J, with 10 bases between. CDR3 length: 14 amino acids. Germline V gives CDR1 LNHDA, CDR2 SQIVND (reference sequence). The CDR3 nucleotides are TGTGCCAGTAGCAACGAGGGTAGCACAGATACGCAGTATTTT. This encodes CASSNEGSTDTQYF.

The genes are TRBV5-1 and TRBJ2-2; the D is unclear. The CDR3 extends over 15 amino acids. CDR1 SGHRS and CDR2 YFSETQ come from the germline V gene. Trimming took off 0 bases at V and 2 bases at J, with 8 bases between the two ends. DNA of the CDR3: TGCGCCAGCAGCTTGGAACTACTTAACACCGGGGAGCTGTTTTTT. Its translation: CASSLELLNTGELFF.

Only a few counts were recorded for this clone. The chain combines TRBV7-8 with TRBJ1-1; possibly TRBD1 for D (5 bases). This CDR3 comprises 13 residues. Germline V gene data show CDR1 as SGHVS and CDR2 as FQNEAQ. Trimming removed 4 bases at V and 11 bases at J, with 17 bases between. The CDR3 sequence: CASSSERGVLAFF. DNA for the CDR3: TGTGCCAGCAGCTCGGAGCGGGGGGTGCTGGCTTTCTTT.

The CDR3, as DNA: TGCGCCAGCAGCGGGGGGACAGGGGGATACCAAGAGACCCAGTACTTC. Translation: CASSGGTGGYQETQYF. This chain uses TRBV5-1 with TRBJ2-5, with TRBD1 matching over 11 bases. Germline-derived CDR1 and CDR2 are SGHRS and YFSETQ. The CDR3 is made up of 16 amino acids. J was trimmed by 0 bases and V by 4 bases; bases with no gene match: 5.

This clone has a single count. The CDR3 carries no conserved terminal phenylalanine or tryptophan, so it likely arises from a read error. The DNA is left out, because the CDR3 cannot be placed on it with certainty; the CDR3 is given as TCRdb lists it. The chain couples TRBV13 to TRBJ2-3; the table assigns TRBD2, which was not confirmed against the DNA. The CDR3 is 9 residues long, counting both termini. The germline V gene encodes CDR1 PRHDT and CDR2 FYEKMQ (reference sequence). The CDR3 here is CASSGRLAD.

This chain connects TRBV5-8 to TRBJ1-2; TRBD1 is a possible D gene (5 bases). Trimming stripped 2 bases from V and 4 bases from J, with 15 bases between. The CDR3 is made up of 15 amino acids. Germline V gene lookup returns CDR1 SGHTS and CDR2 YDEGEE. The CDR3 DNA reads TGTGCCAGCAGCTTTCCGGACATCCGACGCTATGGCTACACCTTC. This sequence encodes CASSFPDIRRYGYTF.

The V call is TRBV19, the J call TRBJ2-6, with 10 bases fitting TRBD2. The J segment lost 0 bases and the V segment lost 3 bases, leaving 8 bases of the junction unmatched. The germline V gene encodes CDR1 LNHDA and CDR2 SQIVND (reference sequence). The length of the CDR3 is 19 residues. This CDR3 is CASSIFLAGASSGANVLTF. The CDR3 bases are TGTGCCAGTAGTATTTTCCTAGCGGGGGCGAGCTCTGGGGCCAACGTCCTGACTTTC. Full variable domain (rest looked up from reference TRBV19 and TRBJ2-6): DGGITQSPKYLFRKEGQNVTLSCEQNLNHDAMYWYRQDPGQGLRLIYYSQIVNDFQKGDIAEGYSVSREKKESFPLTVTSAQKNPTAFYLCASSIFLAGASSGANVLTFGAGSRLTVL.

The V call is TRBV7-2, the J call TRBJ1-6; 8 bases align to TRBD1. Unmatched junction bases numbered 7, after V lost 5 bases and J lost 7 bases. Germline V CDR1 and CDR2: SGHTA, FQGNSA. There are 15 residues in the CDR3. The chain's CDR3 is CASSPGQGWNSPLHF. The DNA for the CDR3 is TGTGCCAGCAGCCCCGGACAGGGTTGGAATTCACCCCTCCACTTT.

The V call is TRBV19, the J call TRBJ1-1; D gene ambiguous. The CDR3 totals 14 residues. V lost 6 bases to trimming and J lost 4 bases, with 15 bases between them. Germline lookup yields CDR1 LNHDA and CDR2 SQIVND (reference sequence). DNA for the CDR3: TGTGCCAGTAGCGCAGAGGCCCGGGGCACTGAAGCTTTCTTT. Amino acid sequence: CASSAEARGTEAFF.